Listed below are T cell receptor beta chains from one sample, sequenced in a study of human T cells and chemical hapten exposure. TCRdb independently ran MiXCR on the RACE reads; one entry per CDR3 protein. Found here are more than 300,000 distinct CDR3 sequences, 4.5% to 6% of them singletons; the top ten hold approximately 2.8%. The sequenced sample was whole blood, obtained in connection with sensitization to the hapten diphenylcyclopropenone (DPC). The receptors originated from a woman in her forties or fifties with alopecia areata. Some clones in this sample may be carry-over from other donors' samples. CDR3s include the opening cysteine and the closing phenylalanine or tryptophan. A D gene is named only where the DNA matches it firmly. Only some rows state a clone size, as once, few, many or a class for expanded clones.

J gene	V gene	clone size	D gene	CDR3 DNA	CDR3 protein
TRBJ1-6	TRBV20-1	NA	NA	TGCAGTGCTAGGGGCACAGGGAATAATTCACCCCTCCACTTT	CSARGTGNNSPLHF
TRBJ2-5	TRBV6-6	few	NA	TGTGCCAGCAGTTACCCCGAGGGCGGAGAGACCCAGTACTTC	CASSYPEGGETQYF
TRBJ2-7	TRBV21-1	many	NA	TGTGCCAGCAGCAACTACAGGGATATCCCTCCGGACGAGCAGTACTTC	CASSNYRDIPPDEQYF
TRBJ2-7	TRBV28	many	NA	TGTGCCAGCAGATTCGACAGCTACGAGCAGTACTTC	CASRFDSYEQYF
TRBJ2-5	TRBV19	few	TRBD1	TGTGCCAGTAGTACCCCACAGGGGGCAGGCAGAGAGACCCAGTACTTC	CASSTPQGAGRETQYF
TRBJ1-5	TRBV29-1	few	TRBD1	TGCAGCGTGGCGCAGGGGGCCAATCAGCCCCAGCATTTT	CSVAQGANQPQHF
TRBJ2-3	TRBV3-1	many	NA	TGTGCCAGCACCCCTGAGGGAGCAGGTACGCAGTATTTT	CASTPEGAGTQYF
TRBJ1-1	TRBV9	many	NA	TGTGCCAGCAGCGTCCGACCGGGTGAAGCTTTCTTT	CASSVRPGEAFF
TRBJ1-4	TRBV5-5	few	NA	TGTGCCAGCAGCCCAGGGATGACTAATGAAAAACTGTTTTTT	CASSPGMTNEKLFF
TRBJ1-5	TRBV15	many	NA	TGTGCCACCAGCAGAGATGGGGCATTGGAACAGCCCCAGCATTTT	CATSRDGALEQPQHF
TRBJ2-1	TRBV2	many	TRBD2	TGTGCCAGCAGTAAGACTAGCGGGAGGACCTACAATGAGCAGTTCTTC	CASSKTSGRTYNEQFF
TRBJ2-1	TRBV3-1	few	TRBD2	TGTGCCAGCAGCCAAGATTTTGGACTAGCGGCCCGCAATGAGCAGTTCTTC	CASSQDFGLAARNEQFF
TRBJ2-7	TRBV28	many	NA	TGTGCCAGCAGTTTATGGTGGGGTATCGCACAGGGAAAGGATTACGAGCAGTACTTC	CASSLWWGIAQGKDYEQYF
TRBJ2-1	TRBV28	many	NA	TGTGCCAGCAGTTTATTAGGGGAGGCCTACAATGAGCAGTTCTTC	CASSLLGEAYNEQFF
TRBJ1-3	TRBV5-6	many	NA	TGTGCCAGCAGCTTGGTATCTCCGGGGGCTGGAGGAAACACCATATATTTT	CASSLVSPGAGGNTIYF
TRBJ1-2	TRBV9	NA	NA	TGTGCCAGCAGCCCCCCGGAACCCTATGGCTACACCTTC	CASSPPEPYGYTF
TRBJ1-4	TRBV14	NA	NA	TGTGCCAGCAGCCAAGATCTCAGTGGTGAAAAACTGTTTTTT	CASSQDLSGEKLFF
TRBJ2-2	TRBV15	many	NA	TGTGCCACCAGCAGAGTACCGACGGCGACCGGGGAGCTGTTTTTT	CATSRVPTATGELFF
TRBJ1-4	TRBV6-2/TRBV6-3	few	NA	TGTGCCAGCAGTTCCTCGATCCCGGGGGCGGAAAAACTGTTTTTT	CASSSSIPGAEKLFF
TRBJ2-7	TRBV9	many	NA	TGTGCCAGCAGCGTAGGATCGAGCTCCTACGAGCAGTACTTC	CASSVGSSSYEQYF
TRBJ2-4	TRBV20-1	few	NA	TGCAGTGCTCACTCCCGGGGAGACATTCAGTACTTC	CSAHSRGDIQYF
TRBJ2-1	TRBV27	NA	TRBD2	TGTGCCAGCAGTTTTATGGCGGGAGGGGTGAATGAGCAGTTCTTC	CASSFMAGGVNEQFF
TRBJ2-5	TRBV3-1	few	TRBD1	TGTGCCAGCAGCAACAGGGGAAGATCCCAAGAGACCCAGTACTTC	CASSNRGRSQETQYF
TRBJ2-7	TRBV6-6	few	TRBD1	TGTGCCAGCAGTTACCCAGGGGGCAGGGGCTACGAGCAGTACTTC	CASSYPGGRGYEQYF
TRBJ2-2	TRBV29-1	many	NA	TGCAGCGTTGGCTCGGGGTTCGCGAACACCGGGGAGCTGTTTTTT	CSVGSGFANTGELFF
TRBJ1-2	TRBV4-2	NA	NA	TGTGCCAGCAGCCAAGATGCAGGGGCGGACTATGGCTACACCTTC	CASSQDAGADYGYTF
TRBJ2-7	TRBV4-2	NA	NA	TGTGCCAGCAGCCAAGAGGCGACTTTCTACGAGCAGTACTTC	CASSQEATFYEQYF
TRBJ1-2	TRBV7-9	NA	NA	TGTGCCAGCAGCTTAGGGGACGGCACTAACTATGGCTACACCTTC	CASSLGDGTNYGYTF
TRBJ2-1	TRBV20-1	few	NA	TGCTCCACAGGTAACGGGAGAAACTCCTACAATGAGCAGTTCTTC	CSTGNGRNSYNEQFF
TRBJ1-2	TRBV12-3/TRBV12-4	NA	NA	TGTGCCAGCAGTTTAGCCGGAAAGGGATATAATGGCTACACCTTC	CASSLAGKGYNGYTF
TRBJ2-1	TRBV12-3/TRBV12-4	NA	NA	TGTGCCAGCAGATTAGTGGGGAATGAGCAGTTCTTC	CASRLVGNEQFF
TRBJ2-5	TRBV3-1	many	TRBD1	TGTGCCAGCATCCAACGAGGGGGCTTGGAGACCCAGTACTTC	CASIQRGGLETQYF
TRBJ2-3	TRBV20-1	many	NA	TGCAGTGCTAGGAGAGGGAGCACAGATACGCAGTATTTT	CSARRGSTDTQYF
TRBJ1-2	TRBV27	many	NA	TGTGCCAGCAGTTTAGATGCGGCAGACTCTTATGGCTACACCTTC	CASSLDAADSYGYTF
TRBJ1-1	TRBV27	NA	NA	TGTGCCAGCAGTGCGCCGAACAGGGAAAACACTGAAGCTTTCTTT	CASSAPNRENTEAFF
TRBJ2-3	TRBV20-1	few	NA	TGCAGTGAAACCAGGGAACAAGATACGCAGTATTTT	CSETREQDTQYF
TRBJ2-3	TRBV7-2	many	NA	TGTGCCAGCAGCTTATCCGCGGTGAGCACAGATACGCAGTATTTT	CASSLSAVSTDTQYF
TRBJ1-1	TRBV29-1	many	NA	TGCAGCGTCGCCAGGGGAGGAGGCACTGAAGCTTTCTTT	CSVARGGGTEAFF
TRBJ1-2	TRBV27	NA	NA	TGTGCCAGCAGCCTGGGTTCCGACTATGGCTACACCTTC	CASSLGSDYGYTF
TRBJ1-1	TRBV20-1	NA	TRBD1	TGCAGTGCTAGGGGACAGGGGAGGGGACGAAATACTGAAGCTTTCTTT	CSARGQGRGRNTEAFF
TRBJ1-1	TRBV5-1	few	NA	TGCGCCAGCAGCGCGGAAAGCCTGAACACTGAAGCTTTCTTT	CASSAESLNTEAFF
TRBJ2-1	TRBV6-2/TRBV6-3	many	NA	TGTGCCATCCGCGACAACTACAATGAGCAGTTCTTC	CAIRDNYNEQFF
TRBJ2-3	TRBV7-2	many	NA	TGTGCCAGCAGCTTAGGGACTTATCAAGGCACAGATACGCAGTATTTT	CASSLGTYQGTDTQYF
TRBJ1-4	TRBV29-1	many	NA	TGCAGCGTTTCAAAAACTAATGAAAAACTGTTTTTT	CSVSKTNEKLFF
TRBJ2-7	TRBV20-1	NA	TRBD2	TGCAGTGCTAGAGATAGGGAGCGGGAGGGCCTAGGTTTCGTTTACGAGCAGTACTTC	CSARDREREGLGFVYEQYF
TRBJ1-2	TRBV5-5	many	TRBD1	TGTGCCAGCAGCTTGGGCGGCAGGGGGAACTATGGCTACACCTTC	CASSLGGRGNYGYTF
TRBJ1-3	TRBV4-1	few	NA	TGCGCCAGCAGCCAAGGAGGGTCCTCTGGAAACACCATATATTTT	CASSQGGSSGNTIYF
TRBJ1-5	TRBV4-1	NA	TRBD1	TGCGCCAGCAGCCCCGACAGGGATTTTGGAAATCAGCCCCAGCATTTT	CASSPDRDFGNQPQHF
TRBJ2-5	TRBV12-3/TRBV12-4	few	TRBD2	TGTGCCAGCACTATCGGGGGGCAAGAGACCCAGTACTTC	CASTIGGQETQYF
TRBJ1-3	TRBV6-1	NA	NA	TGTGCCAGCAGTGAAGCTAGGTTCACCCCTGGAAACACCATATATTTT	CASSEARFTPGNTIYF
TRBJ1-2	TRBV29-1	NA	TRBD1	TGCAGCGTTGAAGATCGGGACAGCCCGCCCTTC	CSVEDRDSPPF
TRBJ2-7	TRBV3-1	many	TRBD1	TGTGCCAGCAGCCAAGGCAGACAGGGTTACGAGCAGTACTTC	CASSQGRQGYEQYF
TRBJ2-2	TRBV4-2	many	TRBD1	TGTGCCAGCAGCCTCCAAACCGGGACAGAAAACACCGGGGAGCTGTTTTTT	CASSLQTGTENTGELFF
TRBJ1-3	TRBV6-6	NA	NA	TGTGCCAGCGTCAGGGAGCTCTCTGGAAACACCATATATTTT	CASVRELSGNTIYF
TRBJ2-2	TRBV27	many	NA	TGTGCCAGCAGTTTACCGAGGGGGTTCAGGGAGGGGAGGACCGGGGAGCTGTTTTTT	CASSLPRGFREGRTGELFF
TRBJ1-4	TRBV5-1	few	TRBD1	TGCGCCAGCAGCACCGCAAACCCAGGGGGCGAGGGAGAAAAACTGTTTTTT	CASSTANPGGEGEKLFF